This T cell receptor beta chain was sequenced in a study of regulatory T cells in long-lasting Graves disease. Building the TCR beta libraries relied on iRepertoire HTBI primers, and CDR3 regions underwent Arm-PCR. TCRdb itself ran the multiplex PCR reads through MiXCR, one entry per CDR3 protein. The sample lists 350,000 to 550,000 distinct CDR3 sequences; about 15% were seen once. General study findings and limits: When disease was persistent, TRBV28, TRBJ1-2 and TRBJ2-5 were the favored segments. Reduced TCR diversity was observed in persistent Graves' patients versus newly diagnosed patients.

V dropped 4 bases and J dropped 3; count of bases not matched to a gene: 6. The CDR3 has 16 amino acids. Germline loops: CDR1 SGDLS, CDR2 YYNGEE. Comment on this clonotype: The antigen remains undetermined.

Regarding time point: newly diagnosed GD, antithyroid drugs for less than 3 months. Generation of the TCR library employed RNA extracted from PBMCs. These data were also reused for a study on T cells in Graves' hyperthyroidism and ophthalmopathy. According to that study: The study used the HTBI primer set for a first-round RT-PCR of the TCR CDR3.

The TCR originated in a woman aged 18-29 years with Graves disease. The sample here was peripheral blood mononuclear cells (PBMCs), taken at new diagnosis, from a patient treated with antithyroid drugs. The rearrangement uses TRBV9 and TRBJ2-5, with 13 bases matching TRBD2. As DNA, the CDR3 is TGTGCCAGCAGCACCGGACTAGCGGGGGTCGAAGAGACCCAGTACTTC. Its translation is CASSTGLAGVEETQYF.